This TCR beta chain was captured in a study of T cell repertoires in cytomegalovirus infection. Looking at the study overall: Both recently identified HLA-C-restricted and well-studied HLA-B-restricted CMV epitopes were used in the study. Signatures in public TCR beta sequences pointed to both CMV infection and matching HLA type. Overall study results and limits: Identification of carriers of CMV plus the relevant HLA was performed using cumulative public TCR beta family frequency. HLA-C-restricted TCR beta clonotypes specific for CMV led the ex vivo response.

Via MiXCR, TCRdb re-called the reads, giving one row per CDR3 protein. This table holds 300,000 to 400,000 distinct CDR3 sequences, approximately 32% found once. A few counts support this clonotype. As yet, its antigen is unknown. Looked up from germline, CDR1 is SGHDN and CDR2 is FVKESK. V lost 4 bases, J lost 1 base, and 8 bases stayed unmatched. CDR3 length equals 16 residues. The V call is TRBV14, the J call TRBJ2-7, with 9 nucleotides matching TRBD2. This clonotype was obtained from a human donor in good health (CMV status not recorded). Some clones in this sample may be carry-over from other donors' samples. The sample was cultured PBMCs, taken from culture after CMV antigen stimulation. The CDR3 reads CASSPRGGLASYEQYF. Here the CDR3 DNA reads TGTGCCAGCAGCCCCCGGGGAGGACTAGCGTCCTACGAGCAGTACTTC.